This T cell receptor beta chain was identified during a study of beta chain features in type 1 diabetes. Expressed TCRB transcripts were sequenced because the isolated RNA had all been reverse transcribed beforehand. The assay was immunoSEQ multiplex PCR, and TCRdb's table has in-frame clones only and misses some. The sample shows 360,000 or so clones, about 19% of them seen only once. This clone was counted a few times. In the same sample, other DNA sequences code for this CDR3. Trimming shortened V by 4 bases and J by 4 bases, and 10 bases separated the two germline ends. This CDR3 has 13 residues. The germline CDR1 and CDR2 sequences are MGHRA and YSYEKL.

V usage is TRBV4-1 and J usage is TRBJ2-5, with TRBD1 as a possible D gene (5 bases). This receptor was obtained from a woman aged 18 to 35 in good health. Sequenced material: naive CD4+ T cells from blood. The CDR3 reads CASSLTGGETQYF. In DNA form, the CDR3 reads TGCGCCAGCAGCCTCACAGGCGGAGAGACCCAGTACTTC.